This T cell receptor beta chain was recorded in a study of graft-versus-host responses after intestinal transplantation. As for this clone: Antigen specificity is unknown.

Points from the study as a whole: There were GvH clones found in recipient marrow, and some of them appeared first in ileum or blood. Early after transplant, HvG declines were associated with peak levels of circulating GvH clones.

Profiled with immunoSEQ multiplex PCR; TCRdb holds only in-frame clones, not every one. The sample holds roughly 99,000 clones, about nine tenths seen once. Germline CDR1 is GTSNPN and CDR2 is SVGIG (reference sequence). The CDR3 has 21 residues. V lost 0 bases and J lost 3; bases outside the gene matches: 18. The specimen was unstimulated CD4+ T cells sorted from spleen or lymph node cells, collected before transplant. J is TRBJ2-4 and V is TRBV30; 12 nucleotides line up with TRBD2. The clonotype originates from a human donor who was the organ donor for an intestinal transplant. CDR3 sequence reads: CAWSVLPPLAGGRGSKNIQYF. CDR3 nucleotide sequence: TGTGCCTGGAGTGTACTACCTCCACTAGCGGGAGGCCGGGGTAGCAAAAACATTCAGTACTTC.